This T cell receptor (beta chain) is drawn from a study of blood T cell repertoires in COVID-19 (dated by TCRdb to the early 2020s). Notes on the research overall: The collaborator samples originated in the United States, Italy and Spain and spanned the acute and convalescent phases of COVID-19. The repertoires were released in a freely available public database meant as a resource for research on the immune response to SARS-CoV-2. Where HLA class I and class II types were available, the types were taken from metadata supplied by the sample provider, not from assay-based typing. A de-identified subject ID, COVID-19 status, age in years and sex were almost always included in the sample metadata. Samples were obtained from the ongoing ImmuneRACE study (first 160 participants) and from over 1,000 subjects provided by 6 global collaborators. Subjects who had been exposed to COVID-19, were actively infected with it, or had recovered from it provided the deeply sampled blood TCRbeta repertoires that made up the dataset. The prospective study material was composed of cDNA or gDNA derived from T cells, B-cell-depleted T cells, or PBMCs. General conclusions and limits of the study: How much clinical and demographic metadata was included differed by source and by participant, and the metadata was provided uncurated.

As to this clone: Its antigen has not been determined. No quality values exist for individual bases; no much larger clone is one base distant.

Trimmed from V: 4 bases; trimmed from J: 5 bases; junction bases lacking a gene match: 6. Counted from cysteine to phenylalanine, this CDR3 has 15 amino acids. Left in the record is the CDR3 DNA by itself, 45 bases read in frame from the first base. The germline V gene yields LGHNA for CDR1 and YSLEER for CDR2. The collaborating institutions used their own protocols to collect whole blood in K2EDTA tubes. Collaborator samples were shipped for TCRbeta analysis as frozen whole blood, isolated PBMCs, or DNA extracted from either sample type. The immunoSEQ Assay, a bias-controlled multiplex PCR, was used to amplify TCRbeta CDR3 regions from genomic DNA. In the source study's methods: The number of nucleated cells in each sample was estimated by amplification of reference gene primers within the assay. Sequence reads were collapsed and filtered to measure the absolute abundance of every unique TCRbeta CDR3 rearrangement. For each sample, productive Simpson clonality was calculated by taking the square root of Simpson's diversity index across productive rearrangements. Here the immuneACCESS table is served through TCRdb, limited to in-frame sequences with V and J called. Missing clones are a known gap in these copies; in checked studies unresolved V genes cover under half, and the rest lacks a known reason. V, J and clone size are those of that table, while D and trimming were read from the DNA. Present in this sample are over 95,000 clones, roughly 91% of which were seen just once. The ten largest clones take up 19% of the sample.

This TCR was sampled from a human donor with acute or convalescent COVID-19. The donor label of this sample is uncertain. Sequenced: peripheral blood. Recombination linked TRBV4-3 to TRBJ2-3, with 10 junctional bases fitting TRBD2. The CDR3 reads as follows: CASSREGLALDTQYF. The nucleotide sequence is TGCGCCAGCAGCCGGGAGGGACTAGCGCTAGATACGCAGTATTTT.